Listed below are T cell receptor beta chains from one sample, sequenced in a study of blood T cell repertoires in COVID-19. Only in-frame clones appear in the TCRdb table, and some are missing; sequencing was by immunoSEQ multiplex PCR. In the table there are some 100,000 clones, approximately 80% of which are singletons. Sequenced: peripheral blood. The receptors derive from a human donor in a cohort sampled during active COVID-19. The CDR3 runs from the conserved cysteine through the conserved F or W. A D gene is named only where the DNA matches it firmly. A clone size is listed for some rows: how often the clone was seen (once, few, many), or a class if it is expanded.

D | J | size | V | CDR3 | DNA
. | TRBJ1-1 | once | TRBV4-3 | CASSQVLGSRGTEAFF | TGCGCCAGCAGCCAAGTTCTAGGATCTAGGGGCACTGAAGCTTTCTTT
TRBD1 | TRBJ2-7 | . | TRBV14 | CASSPGQGGYEQYF | TGTGCCAGCAGCCCGGGACAGGGGGGCTACGAGCAGTACTTC
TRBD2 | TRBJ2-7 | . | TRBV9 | CASTESGGAGGEQYF | TGTGCCAGCACCGAAAGCGGGGGAGCCGGGGGCGAGCAGTACTTC
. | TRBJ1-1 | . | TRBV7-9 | CASSRGVLTEAFF | TGTGCCAGCAGCCGGGGAGTCCTCACTGAAGCTTTCTTT
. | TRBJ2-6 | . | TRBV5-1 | CASSLDPGYGANVLTF | TGCGCCAGCAGCTTGGATCCAGGGTATGGGGCCAACGTCCTGACTTTC
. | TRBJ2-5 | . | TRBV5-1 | CASSQRPGREETQYF | TGCGCCAGCAGCCAACGCCCGGGCCGGGAGGAGACCCAGTACTTC
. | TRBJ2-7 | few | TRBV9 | CASSVDGQWGYEQYF | TGTGCCAGCAGCGTAGACGGACAGTGGGGCTACGAGCAGTACTTC
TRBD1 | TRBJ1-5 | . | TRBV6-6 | CASSGQGARQPQHF | TGTGCCAGCAGCGGACAGGGGGCAAGGCAGCCCCAGCATTTT
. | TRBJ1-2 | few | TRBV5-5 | CASSLAGFGGYTF | TGTGCCAGCAGCTTGGCAGGATTCGGTGGCTACACCTTC
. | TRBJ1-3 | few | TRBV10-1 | CASNYGDTGLSGNTIYF | TGCGCCAGCAACTATGGGGACACAGGCCTCTCTGGAAACACCATATATTTT
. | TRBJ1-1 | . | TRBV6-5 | CASSPFGPGTEAFF | TGTGCCAGCAGTCCGTTCGGTCCCGGCACTGAAGCTTTCTTT
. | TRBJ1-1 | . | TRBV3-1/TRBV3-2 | CASSLGQMNTEAFF | TGTGCCAGCAGCCTTGGACAGATGAACACTGAAGCTTTCTTT
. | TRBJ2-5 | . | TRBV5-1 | CASRQQGQETQYF | TGCGCCAGCAGACAACAGGGACAAGAGACCCAGTACTTC
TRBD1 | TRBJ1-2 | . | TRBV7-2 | CASSQDRLSSRYTF | TGTGCCAGCAGCCAGGACAGGCTGTCTAGTCGCTACACCTTC
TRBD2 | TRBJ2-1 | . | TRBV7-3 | CASSSASGSGEQFF | TGTGCCAGCAGCTCGGCTAGCGGGAGCGGTGAGCAGTTCTTC
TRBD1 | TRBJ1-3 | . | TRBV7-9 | CASSLGQGYSGNTIYF | TGTGCCAGCAGCTTGGGACAGGGGTACTCTGGAAACACCATATATTTT
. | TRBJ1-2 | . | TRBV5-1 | CASSLDAGDYGYTF | TGCGCCAGCAGCTTGGATGCCGGGGACTATGGCTACACCTTC
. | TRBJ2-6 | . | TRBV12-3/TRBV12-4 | CASTGMGPVLTF | TGTGCCAGCACCGGGATGGGCCCCGTCCTGACTTTC
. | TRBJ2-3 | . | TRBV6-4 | CASSDRGSADTQYF | TGTGCCAGCAGTGACAGGGGGTCAGCAGATACGCAGTATTTT
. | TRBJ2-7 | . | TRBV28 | CASSLETRRNPSYEQYF | TGTGCCAGCAGTTTGGAGACGCGGCGGAATCCGTCCTACGAGCAGTACTTC
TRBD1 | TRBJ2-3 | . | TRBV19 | CASSRTGGGQSSTDTQYF | TGTGCCAGTAGTAGGACAGGGGGAGGCCAATCTAGCACAGATACGCAGTATTTT
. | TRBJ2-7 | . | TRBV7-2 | CASSFRRGEQYF | TGTGCCAGCAGCTTTAGACGAGGCGAGCAGTACTTC
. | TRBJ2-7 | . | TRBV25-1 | CASSSWGDYEQYF | TGTGCCAGCTCTTCATGGGGGGACTACGAGCAGTACTTC
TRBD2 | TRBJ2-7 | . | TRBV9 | CASSVGVSGRAYEQYF | TGTGCCAGCAGCGTAGGGGTTAGCGGGAGAGCTTACGAGCAGTACTTC
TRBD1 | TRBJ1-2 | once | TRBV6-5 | CASSWDSSYGYTF | TGTGCCAGCAGTTGGGACAGTTCCTATGGCTACACCTTC
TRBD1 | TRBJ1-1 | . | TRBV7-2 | CASSLLPTGMNTEAFF | TGTGCCAGCAGCCTGCTACCGACAGGGATGAACACTGAAGCTTTCTTT
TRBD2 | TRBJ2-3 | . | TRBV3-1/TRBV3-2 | CASSQDPSGRGDTQYF | TGTGCCAGCAGCCAAGATCCTAGCGGGAGAGGAGATACGCAGTATTTT
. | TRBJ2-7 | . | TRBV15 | CATSRVGGNRYEQYF | TGTGCCACCAGCAGAGTTGGCGGGAACCGATACGAGCAGTACTTC
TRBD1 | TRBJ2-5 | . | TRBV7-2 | CASSSGQAETQYF | TGTGCCAGCAGCTCGGGACAGGCAGAGACCCAGTACTTC
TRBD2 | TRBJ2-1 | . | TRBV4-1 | CASSQDVSGRWGEQFF | TGCGCCAGCAGCCAAGATGTTAGCGGGAGGTGGGGTGAGCAGTTCTTC
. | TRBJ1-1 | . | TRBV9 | CASTRLGTEAFF | TGTGCCAGCACCCGACTTGGGACTGAAGCTTTCTTT
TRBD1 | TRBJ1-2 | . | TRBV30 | CAWQWGQGSYGYTF | TGTGCCTGGCAGTGGGGACAGGGGTCCTATGGCTACACCTTC
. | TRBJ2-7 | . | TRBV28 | CASTPATTRSSYEQYF | TGTGCCAGCACCCCTGCCACCACTCGTAGCTCCTACGAGCAGTACTTC
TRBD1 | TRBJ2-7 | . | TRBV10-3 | CAVRQGAMYEQYF | TGTGCCGTACGACAGGGGGCGATGTACGAGCAGTACTTC
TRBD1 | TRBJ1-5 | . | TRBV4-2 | CASSLLGAGGFGNQPQHF | TGTGCCAGCAGCCTTCTGGGGGCAGGGGGCTTCGGGAATCAGCCCCAGCATTTT